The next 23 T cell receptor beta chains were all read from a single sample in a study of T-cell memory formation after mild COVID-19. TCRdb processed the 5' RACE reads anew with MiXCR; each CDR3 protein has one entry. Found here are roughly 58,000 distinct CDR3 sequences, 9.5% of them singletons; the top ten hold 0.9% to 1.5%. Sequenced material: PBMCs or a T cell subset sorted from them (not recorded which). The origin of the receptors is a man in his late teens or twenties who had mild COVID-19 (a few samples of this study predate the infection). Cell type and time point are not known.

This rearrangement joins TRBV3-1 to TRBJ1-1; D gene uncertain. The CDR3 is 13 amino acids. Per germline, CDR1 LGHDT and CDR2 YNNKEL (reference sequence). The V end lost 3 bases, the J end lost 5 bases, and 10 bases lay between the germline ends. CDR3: CASSQMTGTEAFF. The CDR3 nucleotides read TGTGCCAGCAGCCAGATGACGGGAACTGAAGCTTTCTTT.

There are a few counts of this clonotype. CDR3 in DNA: TGTGCCAGCAGCTCCGTTGCCCGGACAGGGCCGAGCTCCTACGAGCAGTACTTC. It translates to CASSSVARTGPSSYEQYF. The gene calls are TRBV7-2 and TRBJ2-7; 8 bases are a match to TRBD1. Trimming cost V 4 bases and J 0 bases; bases outside gene matches: 14. The CDR3 is made up of 18 amino acids. Germline CDR1 and CDR2: SGHTA and FQGNSA.

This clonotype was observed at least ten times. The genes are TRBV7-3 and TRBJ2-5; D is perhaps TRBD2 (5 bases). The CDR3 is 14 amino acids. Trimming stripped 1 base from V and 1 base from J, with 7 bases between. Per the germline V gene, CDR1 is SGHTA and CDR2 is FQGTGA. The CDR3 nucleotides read TGTGCCAGCAGCTTAAGGGCGGGCCAAGAGACCCAGTACTTC. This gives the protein CASSLRAGQETQYF.

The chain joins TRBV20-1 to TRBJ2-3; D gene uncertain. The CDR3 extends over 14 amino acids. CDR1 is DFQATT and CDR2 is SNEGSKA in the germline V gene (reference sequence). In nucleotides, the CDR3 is TGCAGGGCTCAAGACACACTGGGCTTAGATACGCAGTATTTT. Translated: CRAQDTLGLDTQYF.

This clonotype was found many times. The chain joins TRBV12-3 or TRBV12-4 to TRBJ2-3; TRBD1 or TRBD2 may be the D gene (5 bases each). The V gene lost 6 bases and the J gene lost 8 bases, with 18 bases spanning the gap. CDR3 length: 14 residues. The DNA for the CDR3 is TGTGCCAGCAGCTTCACTACTAGGGACGGTACGCAGTATTTT. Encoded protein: CASSFTTRDGTQYF.

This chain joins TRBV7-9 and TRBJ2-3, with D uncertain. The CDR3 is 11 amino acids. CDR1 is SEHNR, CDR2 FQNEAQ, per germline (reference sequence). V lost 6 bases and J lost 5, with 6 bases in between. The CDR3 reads CASRKGDTQYF. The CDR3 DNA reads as TGTGCCAGCAGGAAGGGAGATACGCAGTATTTT.

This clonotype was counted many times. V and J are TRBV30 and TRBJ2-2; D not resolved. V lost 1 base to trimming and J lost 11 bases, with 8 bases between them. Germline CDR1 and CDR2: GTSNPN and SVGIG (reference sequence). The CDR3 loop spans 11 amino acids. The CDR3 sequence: CAWSGGAELFF. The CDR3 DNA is TGTGCCTGGAGTGGCGGAGCAGAGCTGTTTTTT.

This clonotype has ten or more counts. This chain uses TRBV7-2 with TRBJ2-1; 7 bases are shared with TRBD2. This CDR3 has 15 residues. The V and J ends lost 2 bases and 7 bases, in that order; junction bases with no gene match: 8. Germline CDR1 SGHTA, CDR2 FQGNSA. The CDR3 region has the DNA TGTGCCAGCAGCTTATTTGCGGGGGTCGGTAATGAGCAGTTCTTC. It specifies CASSLFAGVGNEQFF.

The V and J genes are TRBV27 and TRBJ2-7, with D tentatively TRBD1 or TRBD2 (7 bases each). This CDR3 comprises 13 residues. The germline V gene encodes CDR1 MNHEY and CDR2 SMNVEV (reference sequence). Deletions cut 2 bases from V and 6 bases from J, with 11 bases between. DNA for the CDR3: TGTGCCAGCAGTTTAGACAGGGAGGGCGAGCAGTACTTC. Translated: CASSLDREGEQYF.

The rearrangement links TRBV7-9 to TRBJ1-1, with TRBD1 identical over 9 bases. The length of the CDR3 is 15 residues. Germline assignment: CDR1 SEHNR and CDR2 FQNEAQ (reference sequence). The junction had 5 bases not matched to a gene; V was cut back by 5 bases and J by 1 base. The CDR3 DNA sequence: TGTGCCAGCAGCCCCCTACAGGGGGCGAACACTGAAGCTTTCTTT. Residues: CASSPLQGANTEAFF.

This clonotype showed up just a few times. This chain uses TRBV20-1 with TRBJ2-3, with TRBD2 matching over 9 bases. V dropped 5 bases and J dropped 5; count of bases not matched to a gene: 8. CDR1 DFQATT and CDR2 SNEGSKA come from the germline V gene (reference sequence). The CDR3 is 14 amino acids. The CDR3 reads CSAHDSGSGDTQYF. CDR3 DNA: TGCAGTGCTCATGATAGCGGGAGTGGAGATACGCAGTATTTT.

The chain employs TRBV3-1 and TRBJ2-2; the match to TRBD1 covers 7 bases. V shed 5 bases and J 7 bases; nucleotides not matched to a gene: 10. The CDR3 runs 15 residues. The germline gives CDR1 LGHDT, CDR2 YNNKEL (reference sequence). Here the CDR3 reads CASSKRGQEVGELFF. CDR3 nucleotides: TGTGCCAGCAGCAAGCGCGGACAGGAGGTCGGGGAGCTGTTTTTT.

This CDR3 is CAIRNYPTSTDTQYF. CDR3 bases: TGTGCCATCAGGAATTACCCGACGAGCACAGATACGCAGTATTTT. The rearrangement uses TRBV10-3 and TRBJ2-3, with D unclear. V was pared by 6 bases and J by 0 bases, with 13 bases between. CDR1 ENHRY and CDR2 SYGVKD come from the germline V gene. The CDR3 extends over 15 amino acids.

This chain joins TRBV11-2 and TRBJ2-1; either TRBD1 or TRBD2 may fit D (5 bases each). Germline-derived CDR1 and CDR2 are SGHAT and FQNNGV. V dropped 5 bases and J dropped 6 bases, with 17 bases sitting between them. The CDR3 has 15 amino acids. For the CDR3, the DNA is TGTGCCAGCAGCCCTATCGGGACGGGAAGCAATGAGCAGTTCTTC. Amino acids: CASSPIGTGSNEQFF.

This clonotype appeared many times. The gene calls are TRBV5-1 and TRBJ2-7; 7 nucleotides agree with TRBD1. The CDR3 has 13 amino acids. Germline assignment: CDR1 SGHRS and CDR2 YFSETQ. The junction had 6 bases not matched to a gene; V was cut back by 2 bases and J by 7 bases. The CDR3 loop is CASSFAQGREQYF. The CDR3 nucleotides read TGCGCCAGCAGCTTCGCACAGGGGCGAGAGCAGTACTTC.

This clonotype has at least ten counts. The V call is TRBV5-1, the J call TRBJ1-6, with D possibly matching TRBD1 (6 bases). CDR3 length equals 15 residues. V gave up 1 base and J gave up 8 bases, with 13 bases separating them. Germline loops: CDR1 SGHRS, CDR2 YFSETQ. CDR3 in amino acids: CASSLYSGDYSPLHF. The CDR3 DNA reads TGCGCCAGCAGCTTGTATTCAGGGGACTATTCACCCCTCCACTTT.

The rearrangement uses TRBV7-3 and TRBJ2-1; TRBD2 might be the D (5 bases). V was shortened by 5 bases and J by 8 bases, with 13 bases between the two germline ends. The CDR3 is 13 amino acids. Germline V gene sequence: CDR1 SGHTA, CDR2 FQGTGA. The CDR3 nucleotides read TGTGCCAGCAGCCTCGACTATTCTGATGAGCAGTTCTTC. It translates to CASSLDYSDEQFF. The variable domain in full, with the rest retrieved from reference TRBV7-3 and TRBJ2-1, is GAGVSQTPSNKVTEKGKYVELRCDPISGHTALYWYRQSLGQGPEFLIYFQGTGAADDSGLPNDRFFAVRPEGSVSTLKIQRTERGDSAVYLCASSLDYSDEQFFGPGTRLTVL.

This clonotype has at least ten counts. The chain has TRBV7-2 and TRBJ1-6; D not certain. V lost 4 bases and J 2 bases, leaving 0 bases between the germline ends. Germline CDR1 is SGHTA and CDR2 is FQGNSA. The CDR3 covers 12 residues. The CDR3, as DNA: TGTGCCAGCAGCTCCTATAATTCACCCCTCCACTTT. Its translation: CASSSYNSPLHF.

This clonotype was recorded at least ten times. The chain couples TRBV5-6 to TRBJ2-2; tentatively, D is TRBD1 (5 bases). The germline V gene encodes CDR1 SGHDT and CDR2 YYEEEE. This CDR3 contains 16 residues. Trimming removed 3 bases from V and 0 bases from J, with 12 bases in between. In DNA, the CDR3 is TGTGCCAGCAGCTCCTACAGGCTCGCGAACACCGGGGAGCTGTTTTTT. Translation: CASSSYRLANTGELFF.

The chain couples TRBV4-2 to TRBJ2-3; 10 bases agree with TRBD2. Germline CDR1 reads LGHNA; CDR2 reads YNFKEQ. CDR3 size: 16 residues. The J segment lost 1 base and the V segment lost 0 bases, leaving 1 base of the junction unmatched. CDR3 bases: TGTGCCAGCAGCCAAGATCTAGCGGGGGGCACAGATACGCAGTATTTT. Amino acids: CASSQDLAGGTDTQYF.

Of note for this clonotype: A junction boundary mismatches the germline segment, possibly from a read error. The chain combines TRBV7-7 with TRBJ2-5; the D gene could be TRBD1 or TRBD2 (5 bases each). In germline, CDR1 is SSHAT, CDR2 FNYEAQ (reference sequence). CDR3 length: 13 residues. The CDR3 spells CASSFWGQETQYF. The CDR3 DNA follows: TGTGCTAGCAGCTTTTGGGGGCAAGAGACCCAGTACTTC.

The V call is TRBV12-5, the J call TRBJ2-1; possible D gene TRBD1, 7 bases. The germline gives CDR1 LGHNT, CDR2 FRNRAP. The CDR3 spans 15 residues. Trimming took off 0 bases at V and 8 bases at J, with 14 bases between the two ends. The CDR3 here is CASGLVPPGGHEQFF. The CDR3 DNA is TGTGCTAGTGGTTTGGTACCCCCAGGGGGGCATGAGCAGTTCTTC.

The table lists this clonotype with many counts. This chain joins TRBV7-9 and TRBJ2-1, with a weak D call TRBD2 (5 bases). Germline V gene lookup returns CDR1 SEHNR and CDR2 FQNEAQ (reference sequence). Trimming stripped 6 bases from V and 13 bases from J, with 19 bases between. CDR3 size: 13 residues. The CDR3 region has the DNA TGTGCCAGCAGAAACAATAGGGTGAGGGAACAGTTCTTC. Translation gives CASRNNRVREQFF.